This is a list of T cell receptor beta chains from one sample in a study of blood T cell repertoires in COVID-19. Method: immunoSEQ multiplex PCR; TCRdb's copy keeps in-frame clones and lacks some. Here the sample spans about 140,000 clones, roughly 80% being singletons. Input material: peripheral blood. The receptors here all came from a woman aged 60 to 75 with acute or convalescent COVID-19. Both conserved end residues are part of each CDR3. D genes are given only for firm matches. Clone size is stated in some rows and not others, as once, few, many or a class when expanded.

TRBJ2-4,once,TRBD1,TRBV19,CASSMTDRVSQYF,TGTGCCAGTAGTATGACGGACAGGGTCAGTCAGTACTTC
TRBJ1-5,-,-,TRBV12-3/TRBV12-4,CASSLGGQSAQHF,TGTGCCAGCAGTTTGGGCGGGCAGTCGGCCCAGCATTTT
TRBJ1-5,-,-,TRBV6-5,CASSQTTANQPQHF,TGTGCCAGCAGTCAGACAACAGCAAATCAGCCCCAGCATTTT
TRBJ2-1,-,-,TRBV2,CASSEVGSQSNEQFF,TGTGCCAGCAGTGAAGTGGGCTCCCAGTCGAATGAGCAGTTCTTC
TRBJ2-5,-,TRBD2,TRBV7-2,CASSLVEGSGSRRGTQYF,TGTGCCAGCAGCTTAGTCGAGGGTAGCGGGAGTAGGAGGGGAACCCAGTACTTC
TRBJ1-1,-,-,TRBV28,CASSLWGQGKAEAFF,TGTGCCAGCAGTTTATGGGGGCAGGGAAAGGCTGAAGCTTTCTTT
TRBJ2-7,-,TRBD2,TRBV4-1,CASSHPGTSGNEQYF,TGCGCCAGCAGCCACCCCGGGACTAGCGGGAACGAGCAGTACTTC
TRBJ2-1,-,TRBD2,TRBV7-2,CASSLEGGAYNEQFF,TGTGCCAGCAGCTTAGAGGGAGGGGCCTACAATGAGCAGTTCTTC
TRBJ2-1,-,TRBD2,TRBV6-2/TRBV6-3,CASSSGLATPGWVSEQFF,TGTGCCAGCAGTTCGGGACTAGCCACACCGGGTTGGGTTAGTGAGCAGTTCTTC
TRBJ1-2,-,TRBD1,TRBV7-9,CASSPSTGEYGYTF,TGTGCCAGCAGCCCCTCGACAGGGGAGTATGGCTACACCTTC
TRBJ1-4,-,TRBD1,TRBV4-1,CASSRNDRDRGREKLFF,TGCGCCAGCAGCCGTAACGACCGGGACAGGGGCCGTGAAAAACTGTTTTTT
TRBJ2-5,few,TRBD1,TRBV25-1,CASSLTGVVRETQYF,TGTGCCAGCAGCCTGACAGGGGTGGTGCGAGAGACCCAGTACTTC
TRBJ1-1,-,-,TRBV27,CASTKLPLNTEAFF,TGTGCCAGCACTAAGCTACCCTTAAACACTGAAGCTTTCTTT
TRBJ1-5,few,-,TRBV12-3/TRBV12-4,CASSLLSQPQHF,TGTGCCAGCAGTTTATTATCCCAGCCCCAGCATTTT
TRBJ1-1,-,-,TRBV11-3,CASSLDPGPSREAFF,TGTGCCAGCAGCTTAGACCCTGGGCCGAGCCGTGAAGCTTTCTTT
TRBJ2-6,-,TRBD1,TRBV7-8,CASSGGRDREFSGANVLTF,TGTGCCAGCAGCGGGGGTCGGGACAGGGAATTCTCTGGGGCCAACGTCCTGACTTTC
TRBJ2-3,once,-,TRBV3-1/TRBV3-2,CASSSRGDTQYF,TGTGCCAGCAGCTCAAGGGGGGATACGCAGTATTTT
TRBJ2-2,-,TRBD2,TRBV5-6,CASSWGTSGITGELFF,TGTGCCAGCAGCTGGGGGACTAGCGGAATTACCGGGGAGCTGTTTTTT
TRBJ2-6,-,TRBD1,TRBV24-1,CATSDSPGQGAPGANVLTF,TGTGCCACCAGTGACTCTCCGGGACAGGGGGCGCCTGGGGCCAACGTCCTGACTTTC
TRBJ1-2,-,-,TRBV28,CVIEGQYGYTF,TGTGTTATTGAAGGACAGTATGGCTACACCTTC
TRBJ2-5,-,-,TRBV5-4,CASSSGEETQYF,TGTGCCAGCAGCAGCGGCGAGGAGACCCAGTACTTC
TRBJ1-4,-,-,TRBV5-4,CASSAHGTNEKLFF,TGTGCCAGCAGCGCTCACGGTACTAATGAAAAACTGTTTTTT
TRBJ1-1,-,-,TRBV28,CASSFRVNTEAFF,TGTGCCAGCAGTTTCCGGGTGAACACTGAAGCTTTCTTT
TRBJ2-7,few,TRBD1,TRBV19,CASSRLGQGVPYEQYF,TGTGCCAGTAGTCGACTGGGACAGGGGGTTCCCTACGAGCAGTACTTC
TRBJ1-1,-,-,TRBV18,CASSPRQAQNTEAFF,TGTGCCAGCTCACCGAGACAGGCACAGAACACTGAAGCTTTCTTT
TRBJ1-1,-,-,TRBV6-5,CASSYSGGNTEAFF,TGTGCCAGCAGTTACTCGGGGGGGAACACTGAAGCTTTCTTT
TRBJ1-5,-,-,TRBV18,CASSPIRGLDSNQPQHF,TGTGCCAGCTCACCGATAAGGGGACTAGACAGCAATCAGCCCCAGCATTTT
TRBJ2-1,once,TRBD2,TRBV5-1,CASSLGGSNYNEQFF,TGCGCCAGCAGCTTAGGCGGGAGCAACTACAATGAGCAGTTCTTC
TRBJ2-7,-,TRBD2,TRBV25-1,CASSDSGSNYEQYF,TGTGCCAGCAGTGATAGCGGGAGTAACTACGAGCAGTACTTC
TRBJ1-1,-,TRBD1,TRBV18,CASSPRTGRDTEAFF,TGTGCCAGCTCTCCACGGACAGGGCGAGACACTGAAGCTTTCTTT
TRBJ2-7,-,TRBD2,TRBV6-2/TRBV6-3,CASSYRGGYEQYF,TGTGCCAGCAGTTACCGGGGGGGGTACGAGCAGTACTTC
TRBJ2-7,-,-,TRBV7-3,CASSPTGVPYEQYF,TGTGCCAGCAGCCCGACAGGAGTCCCCTACGAGCAGTACTTC
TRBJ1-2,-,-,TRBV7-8,CASSLADRPGYYGYTF,TGTGCCAGCAGCTTAGCTGACAGGCCGGGTTACTATGGCTACACCTTC
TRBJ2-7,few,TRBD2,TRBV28,CASSLRSLAGGGEQYF,TGTGCCAGCAGTTTACGAAGCCTAGCGGGAGGTGGCGAGCAGTACTTC
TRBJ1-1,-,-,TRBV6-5,CASSYSAGERNTEAFF,TGTGCCAGCAGTTACTCGGCGGGGGAGAGGAACACTGAAGCTTTCTTT
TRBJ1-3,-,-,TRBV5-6,CASSFRGSSGNTIYF,TGTGCCAGCAGCTTTAGGGGGTCCTCTGGAAACACCATATATTTT
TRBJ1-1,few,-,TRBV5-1,CASSLVVGATYEAFF,TGCGCCAGCAGCTTGGTCGTGGGGGCGACTTATGAAGCTTTCTTT
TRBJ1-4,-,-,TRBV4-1,CASSQPGRGDEKLFF,TGCGCCAGCAGCCAACCGGGACGGGGGGATGAAAAACTGTTTTTT
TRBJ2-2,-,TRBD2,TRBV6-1,CASSEERLGGSSNTGELFF,TGTGCCAGCAGTGAAGAAAGGTTGGGCGGGAGCTCGAACACCGGGGAGCTGTTTTTT
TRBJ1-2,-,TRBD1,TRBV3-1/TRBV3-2,CASSPQGGTGKGYTF,TGTGCCAGCAGCCCCCAGGGGGGGACAGGAAAGGGGTACACCTTC